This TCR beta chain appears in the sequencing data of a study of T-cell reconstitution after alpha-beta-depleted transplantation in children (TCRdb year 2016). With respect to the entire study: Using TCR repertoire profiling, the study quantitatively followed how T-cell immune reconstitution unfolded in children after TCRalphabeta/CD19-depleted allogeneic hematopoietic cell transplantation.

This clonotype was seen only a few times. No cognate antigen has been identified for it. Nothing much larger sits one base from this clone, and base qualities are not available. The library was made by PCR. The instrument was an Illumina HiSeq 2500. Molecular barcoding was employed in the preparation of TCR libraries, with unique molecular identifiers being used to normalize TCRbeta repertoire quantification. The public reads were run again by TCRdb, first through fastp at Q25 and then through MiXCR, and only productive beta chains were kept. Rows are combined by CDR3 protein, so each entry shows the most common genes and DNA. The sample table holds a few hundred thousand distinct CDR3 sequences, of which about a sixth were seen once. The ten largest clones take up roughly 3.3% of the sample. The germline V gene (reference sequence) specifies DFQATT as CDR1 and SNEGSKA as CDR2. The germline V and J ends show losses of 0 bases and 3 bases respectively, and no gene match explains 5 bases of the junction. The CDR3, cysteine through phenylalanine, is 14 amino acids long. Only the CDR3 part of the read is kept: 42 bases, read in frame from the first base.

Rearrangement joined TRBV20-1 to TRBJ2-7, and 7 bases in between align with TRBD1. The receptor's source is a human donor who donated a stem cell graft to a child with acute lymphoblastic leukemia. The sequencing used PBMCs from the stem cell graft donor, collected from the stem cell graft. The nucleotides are TGCAGTGCTAGAGATGTACAGGGGTTCTACGAGCAGTACTTC. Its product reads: CSARDVQGFYEQYF.